Shown below are 20 T cell receptor beta chains from a single sample sequenced in a study of post-analysis software for immune sequencing data. Included in the TCR beta cDNA libraries were unique molecular identifiers. TCRdb processed the PCR reads anew with MiXCR; each CDR3 protein has one entry. Among more than 450,000 distinct CDR3 sequences listed, roughly 46% were seen once. Study results and caveats: Patients had higher frequencies than controls of roughly 5 TRBV segments, including TRBV5-6, TRBV5-1 and TRBV20-1.

Which antigens these TCRs recognize remains unknown. Sequencing input: blood. The source is a girl between 5 and 17 years old with multiple sclerosis.

Details on this clonotype: The germline gene is not matched at one end of the junction; a read error may be the cause. V is TRBV20-1 and J is TRBJ1-5, with D perhaps matching TRBD1 (5 bases). This CDR3 is built from 17 residues. Germline loops: CDR1 DFQATT, CDR2 SNEGSKA (reference sequence). In nucleotides, the CDR3 is TGCAGTGCTAGAGACCGGCAGAAACCGGGACGCAATCAGCCCCAGCAGTTT. It specifies CSARDRQKPGRNQPQQF.

The chain links TRBV3-1 to TRBJ2-7, with TRBD2 matching 7 bases. From germline, CDR1 is LGHDT and CDR2 YNNKEL (reference sequence). This CDR3 is built from 14 residues. J gave up 5 bases and V 3 bases, and 7 bases lay outside the gene matches. In nucleotides, the CDR3 is TGTGCCAGCAGCCAGTCGGCGGGAGCCCACGAGCAGTACTTC. Protein product: CASSQSAGAHEQYF.

This clonotype was picked up a small number of times. This chain uses TRBV3-1 with TRBJ2-1; the match to TRBD1 covers 7 bases. The CDR3 consists of 17 residues. Unmatched junction bases numbered 7, after V lost 0 bases and J lost 2 bases. CDR1 is LGHDT and CDR2 is YNNKEL in the germline V gene (reference sequence). CDR3 loop: CASSQEGQGVPYNEQFF. CDR3 DNA sequence: TGTGCCAGCAGCCAAGAGGGGCAGGGGGTCCCCTACAATGAGCAGTTCTTC.

The rearrangement uses TRBV28 and TRBJ1-4; D possibly corresponds to TRBD1 (6 bases). Trimming pared 2 bases from V and 1 base from J, leaving 11 bases between. Germline values: CDR1 MDHEN, CDR2 SYDVKM. CDR3 length equals 16 residues. This CDR3 reads CASSLVQGRTNEKLFF. The CDR3 DNA follows: TGTGCCAGCAGTTTAGTTCAGGGGAGAACTAATGAAAAACTGTTTTTT.

The chain couples TRBV10-3 to TRBJ2-5; 13 positions match TRBD2. The DNA end lines up better with TRBJ2-7; the J call may be wrong. From germline, CDR1 is ENHRY and CDR2 SYGVKD. The CDR3 sequence is 15 residues long. In nucleotides, the CDR3 is TGTGCGACACGTCCCGGACTAGCGGGAGTGAGCGAGCAGTACTTC. Its translation: CATRPGLAGVSEQYF.

The gene calls are TRBV5-6 and TRBJ2-3, with TRBD2 identical over 10 bases. From germline, CDR1 is SGHDT and CDR2 YYEEEE. The ends lost 1 base at V and 6 bases at J; junction bases unmatched: 5. This CDR3 comprises 15 residues. The CDR3 spells CASSLYLAGEDTQYF. The CDR3 DNA reads as TGTGCCAGCAGCTTGTACCTAGCGGGAGAGGATACGCAGTATTTT.

In its sample, this clonotype was seen a few times. The chain links TRBV29-1 to TRBJ1-5, with 8 bases matching TRBD1. Unmatched junction bases numbered 6, after V lost 6 bases and J lost 5 bases. The length of the CDR3 is 13 residues. The germline CDR1 and CDR2 sequences are SQVTM and ANQGSEA. The CDR3 loop is CSVEQGEDQPQHF. In DNA form, the CDR3 reads TGCAGCGTCGAACAGGGGGAGGATCAGCCCCAGCATTTT.

V and J are TRBV20-1 and TRBJ2-4, with 8 nucleotides matching TRBD1. From germline, CDR1 is DFQATT and CDR2 SNEGSKA (reference sequence). The trim removed 1 base at V and 0 bases at J, leaving 5 bases unmatched. The CDR3 is 16 amino acids. The CDR3 region has the DNA TGCAGTGCTAGAGGAATAGGACAGGGAGCCAAAAACATTCAGTACTTC. The encoded protein is CSARGIGQGAKNIQYF.

The J gene is TRBJ2-7, the V gene TRBV7-9; TRBD1 matches at 8 bases. CDR3 length equals 13 residues. Germline lookup yields CDR1 SEHNR and CDR2 FQNEAQ (reference sequence). V trimming: 4 bases; J trimming: 6 bases; junction bases outside the gene matches: 5. CDR3 protein: CASSWTGSCEQYF. The CDR3, as DNA: TGTGCCAGCAGCTGGACAGGGAGCTGCGAGCAGTACTTC.

The rearrangement joins TRBV20-1 to TRBJ1-2; D remains ambiguous. Germline-derived CDR1 and CDR2 are DFQATT and SNEGSKA (reference sequence). V was clipped by 6 bases and J by 3 bases, with 20 bases between them. The CDR3 covers 15 residues. The CDR3 DNA follows: TGCAGTGCAAGGGTACAGAGACCTGAGGACTATGGCTACACCTTC. Protein sequence: CSARVQRPEDYGYTF.

Note on this clonotype: The junction departs from the called germline gene at one end, perhaps through a read error. The chain joins TRBV6-4 to TRBJ2-1; TRBD1 aligns across 12 bases. Germline CDR1 is MRHNA and CDR2 is SNTAGT. The CDR3 is 14 amino acids. In DNA form, the CDR3 reads TGTGCCAGCAGTGAGGGACAGGGGGCCGATGAGCGGTTCTTC. This gives the protein CASSEGQGADERFF.

Only a few counts were recorded for this clonotype. This chain uses TRBV10-3 with TRBJ2-1, with 7 bases lining up with TRBD2. The trim removed 4 bases at V and 2 bases at J, leaving 5 bases unmatched. Germline V gene lookup returns CDR1 ENHRY and CDR2 SYGVKD. The CDR3 is 15 residues long. The CDR3 bases are TGTGCCATCAGTGGCCTAGCGGCGACCTACAATGAGCAGTTCTTC. Amino acids: CAISGLAATYNEQFF.

Only a few counts were recorded for this clonotype. This chain joins TRBV7-9 and TRBJ2-7; TRBD2 matches at 8 bases. The V and J ends lost 0 bases and 3 bases, in that order; junction bases with no gene match: 4. The CDR3 is made up of 15 amino acids. The germline CDR1 and CDR2 sequences are SEHNR and FQNEAQ (reference sequence). CDR3 DNA: TGTGCCAGCAGCTTAGCTTTTGGGACTAGCTACGAGCAGTACTTC. Translated: CASSLAFGTSYEQYF.

This clonotype appeared once. The V call is TRBV12-3 or TRBV12-4, the J call TRBJ1-2, with D perhaps TRBD1 (6 bases). The CDR3 length is 11 residues. Trimming left V 5 bases short and J 7 bases short, with 8 bases between. This chain's CDR3 is CASSPRGGYTF. DNA for the CDR3: TGTGCCAGCAGTCCCAGGGGTGGCTACACCTTC.

The rearrangement uses TRBV12-3 or TRBV12-4 and TRBJ2-7; TRBD1 matches at 7 bases. The CDR3 has 16 amino acids. With 6 bases clipped from V and 3 bases from J, the junction kept 14 bases outside the gene matches. The CDR3: CASRWDSAGGGYEQYF. CDR3 in DNA: TGTGCCAGCAGGTGGGACAGCGCAGGGGGTGGCTACGAGCAGTACTTC.

The rearrangement uses TRBV4-1 and TRBJ1-1; no clear D gene. The CDR3 contains 15 residues. Trimming cost V 0 bases and J 0 bases, with 8 bases left between them. Germline CDR1 reads MGHRA; CDR2 reads YSYEKL. The CDR3 reads CASSQEWSVNTEAFF. The CDR3 DNA is TGCGCCAGCAGCCAAGAGTGGTCCGTGAACACTGAAGCTTTCTTT.

The chain combines TRBV15 with TRBJ2-5; D is unclear. Germline V gene data show CDR1 as LNHNV and CDR2 as YYDKDF (reference sequence). Trimming took 3 bases from V and 5 from J, leaving 7 bases between them. The CDR3 runs to 12 residues. The CDR3 is CATSSPRETQYF. The CDR3 bases are TGTGCCACCAGCAGCCCGAGGGAGACCCAGTACTTC.

This clonotype was observed a handful of times. This chain connects TRBV29-1 to TRBJ2-1, with 9 bases that match TRBD2. Losses at the gene ends were 5 bases for V and 4 bases for J; bases not matched to a gene: 9. Germline CDR1 and CDR2: SQVTM and ANQGSEA. This CDR3 comprises 15 residues. CDR3 nucleotide sequence: TGCAGCGTTACTTTGCCTAGCGGGACGTACAATGAGCAGTTCTTC. Translation gives CSVTLPSGTYNEQFF.

The table lists this clonotype with a few counts. The V call is TRBV5-1, the J call TRBJ2-7; the match to TRBD1 covers 9 bases. The V segment lost 4 bases and the J segment 3 bases; nucleotides outside the gene matches: 2. CDR3 size: 13 residues. Per germline, CDR1 SGHRS and CDR2 YFSETQ. The CDR3 nucleotides read TGCGCCAGCAGCGGGGGACAGGGCTACGAGCAGTACTTC. It yields the protein CASSGGQGYEQYF. Using reference TRBV5-1 and TRBJ2-7 for the parts outside the CDR3, the full variable domain is KAGVTQTPRYLIKTRGQQVTLSCSPISGHRSVSWYQQTPGQGLQFLFEYFSETQRNKGNFPGRFSGRQFSNSRSEMNVSTLELGDSALYLCASSGGQGYEQYFGPGTRLTVT.

Ten or more counts support this clonotype. A read error may produce the germline difference seen at one junction end. This sequence joins TRBV12-3 or TRBV12-4 and TRBJ1-1; D unresolved. CDR3 length: 13 residues. CDR3 bases: TGTGCCAGCAGCTTAGGCATGAACACTGAAGCTTTCTTT. Translating gives CASSLGMNTEAFF.